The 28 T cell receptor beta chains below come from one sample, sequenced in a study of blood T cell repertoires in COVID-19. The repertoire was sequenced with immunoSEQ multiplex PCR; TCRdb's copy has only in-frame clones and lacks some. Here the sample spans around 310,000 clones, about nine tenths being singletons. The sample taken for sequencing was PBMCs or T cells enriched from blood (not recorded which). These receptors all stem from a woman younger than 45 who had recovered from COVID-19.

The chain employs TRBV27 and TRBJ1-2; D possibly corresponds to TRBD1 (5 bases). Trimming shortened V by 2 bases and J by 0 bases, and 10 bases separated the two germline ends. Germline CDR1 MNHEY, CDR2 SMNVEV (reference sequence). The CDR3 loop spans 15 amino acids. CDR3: CASSLVGHPNYGYTF. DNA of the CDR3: TGTGCCAGCAGTTTAGTCGGACATCCTAACTATGGCTACACCTTC.

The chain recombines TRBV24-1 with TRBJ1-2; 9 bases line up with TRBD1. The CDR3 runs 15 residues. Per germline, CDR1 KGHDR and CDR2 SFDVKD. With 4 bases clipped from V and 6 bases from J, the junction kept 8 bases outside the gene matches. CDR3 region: CATSDPPGQGHGYTF. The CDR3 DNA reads TGTGCCACCAGTGACCCTCCGGGACAGGGTCATGGCTACACCTTC.

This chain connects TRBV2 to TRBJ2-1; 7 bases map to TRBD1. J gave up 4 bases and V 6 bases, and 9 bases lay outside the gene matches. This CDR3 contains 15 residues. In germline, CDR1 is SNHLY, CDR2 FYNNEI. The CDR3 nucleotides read TGTGCCAGCAGCGCCGGGACAGTGAAGTACAATGAGCAGTTCTTC. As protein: CASSAGTVKYNEQFF.

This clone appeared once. The CDR3 coding sequence is TGTGCCAGCAGGCCCGGGACAACCAAGGATGAGCAGTTCTTC. Protein product: CASRPGTTKDEQFF. The rearrangement joins TRBV6-5 to TRBJ2-1; TRBD1 is a possible D gene (6 bases). Germline V CDR1 and CDR2: MNHEY, SVGAGI. This CDR3 contains 14 residues. V was cut by 6 bases and J by 8 bases, with 17 bases left in between.

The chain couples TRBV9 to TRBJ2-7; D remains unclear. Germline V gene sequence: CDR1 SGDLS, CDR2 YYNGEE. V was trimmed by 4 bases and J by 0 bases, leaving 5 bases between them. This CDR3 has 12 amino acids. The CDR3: CASSSHSYEQYF. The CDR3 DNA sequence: TGTGCCAGCAGCTCCCACTCCTACGAGCAGTACTTC. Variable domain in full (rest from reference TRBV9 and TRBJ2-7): DSGVTQTPKHLITATGQRVTLRCSPRSGDLSVYWYQQSLDQGLQFLIQYYNGEERAKGNILERFSAQQFPDLHSELNLSSLELGDSALYFCASSSHSYEQYFGPGTRLTVT.

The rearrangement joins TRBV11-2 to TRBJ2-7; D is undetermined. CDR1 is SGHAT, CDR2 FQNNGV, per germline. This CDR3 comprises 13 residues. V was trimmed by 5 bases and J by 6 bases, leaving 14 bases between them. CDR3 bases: TGTGCCAGCAGCGCAGACATCTTACCCGAGCAGTACTTC. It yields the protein CASSADILPEQYF.

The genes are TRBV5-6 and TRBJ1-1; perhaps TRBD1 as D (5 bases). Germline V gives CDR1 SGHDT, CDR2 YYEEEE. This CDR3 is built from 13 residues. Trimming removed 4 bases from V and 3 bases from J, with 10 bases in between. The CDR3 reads CASSGRGDTEAFF. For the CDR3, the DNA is TGTGCCAGCAGCGGGCGGGGGGACACTGAAGCTTTCTTT.

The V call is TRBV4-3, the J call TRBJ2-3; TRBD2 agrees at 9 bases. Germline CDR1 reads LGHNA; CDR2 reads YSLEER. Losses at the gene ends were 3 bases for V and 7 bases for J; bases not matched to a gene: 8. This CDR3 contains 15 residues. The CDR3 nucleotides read TGCGCCAGCAGCCACCTTAGCGGGAGTGGGAATACGCAGTATTTT. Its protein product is CASSHLSGSGNTQYF.

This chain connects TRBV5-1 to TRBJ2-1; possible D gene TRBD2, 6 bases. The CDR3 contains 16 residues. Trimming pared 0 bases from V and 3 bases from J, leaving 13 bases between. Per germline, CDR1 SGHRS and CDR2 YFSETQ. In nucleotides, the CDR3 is TGCGCCAGCAGCTTGGCACGGGGGACCTTCTACAATGAGCAGTTCTTC. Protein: CASSLARGTFYNEQFF.

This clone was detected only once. The CDR3 loop reads CASSLWRNSPLHF. CDR3 nucleotides: TGTGCCAGCAGCTTATGGAGGAATTCACCCCTCCACTTT. The V and J genes are TRBV11-2 and TRBJ1-6; D unresolved. The CDR3 is 13 amino acids. The germline V gene has CDR1 SGHAT and CDR2 FQNNGV. V lost 2 bases and J 7 bases, leaving 6 bases between the germline ends.

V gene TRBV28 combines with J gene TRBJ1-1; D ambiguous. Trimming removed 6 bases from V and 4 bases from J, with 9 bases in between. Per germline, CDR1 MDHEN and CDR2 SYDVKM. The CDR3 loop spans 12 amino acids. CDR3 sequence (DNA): TGTGCCAGCAGCCGGGTTGGCACTGAAGCTTTCTTT. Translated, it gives CASSRVGTEAFF.

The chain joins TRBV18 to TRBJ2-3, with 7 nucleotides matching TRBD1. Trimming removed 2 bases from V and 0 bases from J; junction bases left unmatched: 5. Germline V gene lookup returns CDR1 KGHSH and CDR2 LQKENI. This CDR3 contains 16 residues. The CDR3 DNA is TGTGCCAGCTCACCAAGGGACAGTCCTAGCACAGATACGCAGTATTTT. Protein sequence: CASSPRDSPSTDTQYF.

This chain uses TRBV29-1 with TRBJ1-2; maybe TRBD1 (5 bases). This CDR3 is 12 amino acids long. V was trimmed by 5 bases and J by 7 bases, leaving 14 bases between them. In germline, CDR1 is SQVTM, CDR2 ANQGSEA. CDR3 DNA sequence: TGCAGCGTTTTTTCAGGGCACCTTGGCTACACCTTC. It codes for CSVFSGHLGYTF.

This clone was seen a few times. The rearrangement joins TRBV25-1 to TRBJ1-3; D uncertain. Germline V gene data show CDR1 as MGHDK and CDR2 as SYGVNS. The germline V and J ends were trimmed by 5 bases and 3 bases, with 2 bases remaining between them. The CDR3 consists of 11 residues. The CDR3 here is CASSLGNTIYF. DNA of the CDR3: TGTGCCAGCAGTCTTGGAAACACCATATATTTT.

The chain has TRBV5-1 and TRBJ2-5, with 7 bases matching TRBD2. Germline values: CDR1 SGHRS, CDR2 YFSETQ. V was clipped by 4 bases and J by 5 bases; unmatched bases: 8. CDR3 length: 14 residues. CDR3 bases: TGCGCCAGCAGCCGGGGGGAACAAGGGGAGACCCAGTACTTC. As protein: CASSRGEQGETQYF.

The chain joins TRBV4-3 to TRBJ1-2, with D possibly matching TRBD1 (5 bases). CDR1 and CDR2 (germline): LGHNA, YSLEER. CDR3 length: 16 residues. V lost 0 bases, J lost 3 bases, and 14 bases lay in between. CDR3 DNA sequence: TGCGCCAGCAGCCAAGATCGGGGGATGTTGGACTATGGCTACACCTTC. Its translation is CASSQDRGMLDYGYTF.

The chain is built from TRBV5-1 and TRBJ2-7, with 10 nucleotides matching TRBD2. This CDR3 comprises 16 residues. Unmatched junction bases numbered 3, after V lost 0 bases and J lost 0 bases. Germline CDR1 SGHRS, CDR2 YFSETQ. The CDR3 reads CASSLEREGISYEQYF. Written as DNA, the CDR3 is TGCGCCAGCAGCTTGGAGCGGGAGGGAATCTCCTACGAGCAGTACTTC.

As DNA, the CDR3 is TGTGCCACCAGCAGAACTCGGACAGGGGGGAATGAGCAGTTCTTC. It translates to CATSRTRTGGNEQFF. This chain connects TRBV15 to TRBJ2-1, with TRBD1 identical over 10 bases. The CDR3 extends over 15 amino acids. V lost 2 bases to trimming and J lost 7 bases; unmatched junction nucleotides: 5. Germline assignment: CDR1 LNHNV and CDR2 YYDKDF (reference sequence).

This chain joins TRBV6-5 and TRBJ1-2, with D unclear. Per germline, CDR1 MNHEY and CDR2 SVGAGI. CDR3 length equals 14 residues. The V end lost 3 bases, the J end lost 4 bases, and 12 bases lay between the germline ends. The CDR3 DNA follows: TGTGCCAGCAGTTATTCGGGTGGGTCCTATGGCTACACCTTC. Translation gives CASSYSGGSYGYTF.

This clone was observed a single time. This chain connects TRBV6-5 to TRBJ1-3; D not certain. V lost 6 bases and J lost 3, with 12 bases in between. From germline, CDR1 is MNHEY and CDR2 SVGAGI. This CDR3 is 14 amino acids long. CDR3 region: CASRREVVGNTIYF. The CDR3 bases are TGTGCCAGCAGGCGGGAGGTGGTTGGAAACACCATATATTTT.

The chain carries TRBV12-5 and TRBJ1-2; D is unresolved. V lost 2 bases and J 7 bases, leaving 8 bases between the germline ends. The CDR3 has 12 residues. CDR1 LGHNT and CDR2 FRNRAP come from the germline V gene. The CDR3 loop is CASGLPIFGYTF. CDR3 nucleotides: TGTGCTAGTGGTTTGCCTATCTTTGGCTACACCTTC.

The CDR3 region has the DNA TGTGCCAGCAGCTTCCAGCAGGGGCTGAACACTGAAGCTTTCTTT. Its translation is CASSFQQGLNTEAFF. This chain joins TRBV5-5 and TRBJ1-1; possible D gene TRBD1, 6 bases. Germline lookup yields CDR1 SGHKS and CDR2 YYEKEE (reference sequence). This CDR3 is 15 amino acids long. Trimming left V 2 bases short and J 0 bases short, with 11 bases between.

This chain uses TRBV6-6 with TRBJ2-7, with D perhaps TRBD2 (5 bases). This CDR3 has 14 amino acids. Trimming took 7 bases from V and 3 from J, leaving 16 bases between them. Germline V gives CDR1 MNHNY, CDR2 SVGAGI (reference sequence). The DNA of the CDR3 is TGTGCCAGCACCTTCGGTGAGCGGATCTACGAGCAGTACTTC. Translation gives CASTFGERIYEQYF.

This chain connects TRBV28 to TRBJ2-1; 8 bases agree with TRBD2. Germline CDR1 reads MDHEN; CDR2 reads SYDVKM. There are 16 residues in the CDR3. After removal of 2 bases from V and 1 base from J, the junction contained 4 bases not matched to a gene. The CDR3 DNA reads TGTGCCAGCAGTTTACTGTCGGGAGGGTCCTACAATGAGCAGTTCTTC. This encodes CASSLLSGGSYNEQFF.

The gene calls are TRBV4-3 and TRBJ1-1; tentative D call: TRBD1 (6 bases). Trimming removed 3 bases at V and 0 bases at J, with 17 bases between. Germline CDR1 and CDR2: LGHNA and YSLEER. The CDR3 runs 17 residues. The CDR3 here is CASSQTEPGHMNTEAFF. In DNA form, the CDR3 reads TGCGCCAGCAGCCAGACGGAACCGGGACATATGAACACTGAAGCTTTCTTT.

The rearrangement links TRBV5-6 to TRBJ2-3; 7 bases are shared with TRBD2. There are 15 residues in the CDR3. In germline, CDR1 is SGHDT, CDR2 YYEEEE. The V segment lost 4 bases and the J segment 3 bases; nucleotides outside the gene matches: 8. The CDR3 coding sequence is TGTGCCAGCAGCGAAGGCGGGAGTTCAACAGATACGCAGTATTTT. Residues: CASSEGGSSTDTQYF.

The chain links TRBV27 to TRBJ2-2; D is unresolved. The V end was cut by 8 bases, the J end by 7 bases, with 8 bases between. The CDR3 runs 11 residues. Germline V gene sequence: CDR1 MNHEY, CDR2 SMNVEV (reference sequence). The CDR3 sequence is CASGLGGELFF. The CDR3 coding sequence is TGTGCCAGCGGCCTAGGCGGGGAGCTGTTTTTT.

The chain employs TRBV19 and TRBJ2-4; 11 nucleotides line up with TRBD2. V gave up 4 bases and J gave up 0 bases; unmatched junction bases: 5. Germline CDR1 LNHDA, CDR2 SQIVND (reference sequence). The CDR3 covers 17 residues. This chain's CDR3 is CASSRTSGSLAKNIQYF. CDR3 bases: TGTGCCAGTAGTAGGACTAGCGGGTCACTAGCCAAAAACATTCAGTACTTC.